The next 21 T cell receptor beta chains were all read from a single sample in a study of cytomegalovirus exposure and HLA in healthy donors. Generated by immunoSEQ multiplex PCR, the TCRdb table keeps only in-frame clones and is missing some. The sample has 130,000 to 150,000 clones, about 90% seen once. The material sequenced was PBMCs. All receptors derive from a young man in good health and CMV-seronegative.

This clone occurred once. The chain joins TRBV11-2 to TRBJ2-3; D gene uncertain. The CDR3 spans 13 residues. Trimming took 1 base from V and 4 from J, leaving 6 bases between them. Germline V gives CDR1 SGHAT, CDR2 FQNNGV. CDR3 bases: TGTGCCAGCAGCTTAGGTGGCTCAGATACGCAGTATTTT. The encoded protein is CASSLGGSDTQYF. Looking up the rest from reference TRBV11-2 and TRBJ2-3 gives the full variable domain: EAGVAQSPRYKIIEKRQSVAFWCNPISGHATLYWYQQILGQGPKLLIQFQNNGVVDDSQLPKDRFSAERLKGVDSTLKIQPAKLEDSAVYLCASSLGGSDTQYFGPGTRLTVL.

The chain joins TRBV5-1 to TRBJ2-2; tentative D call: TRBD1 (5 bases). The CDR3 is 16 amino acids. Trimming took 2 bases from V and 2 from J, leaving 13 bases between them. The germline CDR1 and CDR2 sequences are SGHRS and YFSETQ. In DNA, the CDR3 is TGCGCCAGCAGCTTCAACAGGATTCCAAACACCGGGGAGCTGTTTTTT. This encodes CASSFNRIPNTGELFF. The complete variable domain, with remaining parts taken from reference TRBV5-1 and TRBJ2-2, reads KAGVTQTPRYLIKTRGQQVTLSCSPISGHRSVSWYQQTPGQGLQFLFEYFSETQRNKGNFPGRFSGRQFSNSRSEMNVSTLELGDSALYLCASSFNRIPNTGELFFGEGSRLTVL.

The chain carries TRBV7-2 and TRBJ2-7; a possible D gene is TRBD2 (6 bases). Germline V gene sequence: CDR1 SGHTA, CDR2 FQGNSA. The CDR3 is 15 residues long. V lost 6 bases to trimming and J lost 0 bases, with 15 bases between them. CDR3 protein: CASSWGGDTSYEQYF. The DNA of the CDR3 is TGTGCCAGCAGTTGGGGCGGGGATACCTCCTACGAGCAGTACTTC.

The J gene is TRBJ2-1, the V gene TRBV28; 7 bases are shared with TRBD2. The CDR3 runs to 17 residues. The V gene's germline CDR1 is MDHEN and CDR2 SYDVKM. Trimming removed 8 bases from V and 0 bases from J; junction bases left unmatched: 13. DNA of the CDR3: TGTGCCAGCTTACCCCCTACTAGCGCCGACTCCTACAATGAGCAGTTCTTC. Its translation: CASLPPTSADSYNEQFF.

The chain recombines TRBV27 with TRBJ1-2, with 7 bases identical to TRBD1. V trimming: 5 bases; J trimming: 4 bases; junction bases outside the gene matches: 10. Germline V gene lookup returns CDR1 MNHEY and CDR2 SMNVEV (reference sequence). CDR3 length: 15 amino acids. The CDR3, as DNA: TGTGCCAGCAGTCCAACTACCGGGACAGCCTATGGCTACACCTTC. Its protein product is CASSPTTGTAYGYTF.

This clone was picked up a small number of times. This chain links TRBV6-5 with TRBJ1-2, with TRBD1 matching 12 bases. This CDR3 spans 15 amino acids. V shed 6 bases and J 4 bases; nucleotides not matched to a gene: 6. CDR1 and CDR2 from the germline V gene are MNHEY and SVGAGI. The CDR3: CASSSPGQGAYGYTF. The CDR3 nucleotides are TGTGCCAGCAGCTCTCCGGGACAGGGGGCCTATGGCTACACCTTC.

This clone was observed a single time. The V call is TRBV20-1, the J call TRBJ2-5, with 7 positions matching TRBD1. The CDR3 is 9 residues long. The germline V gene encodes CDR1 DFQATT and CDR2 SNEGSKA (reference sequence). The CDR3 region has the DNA TGCAGGTACGGGACAGCGAGGTACTTC. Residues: CRYGTARYF.

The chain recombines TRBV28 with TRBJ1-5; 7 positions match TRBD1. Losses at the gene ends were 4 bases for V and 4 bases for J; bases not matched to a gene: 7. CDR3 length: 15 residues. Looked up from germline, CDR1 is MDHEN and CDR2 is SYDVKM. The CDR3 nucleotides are TGTGCCAGCAGTTCCCAGGACAGGAGAAATCAGCCCCAGCATTTT. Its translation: CASSSQDRRNQPQHF.

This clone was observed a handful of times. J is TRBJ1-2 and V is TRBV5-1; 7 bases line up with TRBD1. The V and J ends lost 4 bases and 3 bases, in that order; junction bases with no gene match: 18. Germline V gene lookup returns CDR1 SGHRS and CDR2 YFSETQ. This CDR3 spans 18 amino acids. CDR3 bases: TGCGCCAGCAGCCCGATACCGGGACAGCTGGCCGGAGACTATGGCTACACCTTC. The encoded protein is CASSPIPGQLAGDYGYTF.

The CDR3 protein is CASSQDRRGDTDTQYF. CDR3 sequence (DNA): TGCGCCAGCAGCCAAGACCGGCGGGGGGACACAGATACGCAGTATTTT. The V call is TRBV4-1, the J call TRBJ2-3, with TRBD2 matching 8 bases. The germline V gene encodes CDR1 MGHRA and CDR2 YSYEKL. This CDR3 comprises 16 residues. J gave up 2 bases and V 0 bases, and 4 bases lay outside the gene matches.

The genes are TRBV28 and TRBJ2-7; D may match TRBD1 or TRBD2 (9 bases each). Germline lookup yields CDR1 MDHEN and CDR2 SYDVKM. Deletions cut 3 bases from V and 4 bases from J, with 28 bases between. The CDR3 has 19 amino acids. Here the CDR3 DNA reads TGTGCCAGCAGTTTTGAGGACAGGGGCCCGGGACTAGCAAGTTACGAGCAGTACTTC. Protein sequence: CASSFEDRGPGLASYEQYF.

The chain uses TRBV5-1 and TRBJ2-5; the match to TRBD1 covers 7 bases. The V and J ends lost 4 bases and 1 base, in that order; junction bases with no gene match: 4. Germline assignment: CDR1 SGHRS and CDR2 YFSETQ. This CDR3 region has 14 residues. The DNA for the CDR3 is TGCGCCAGCAGCCCCGACAGGGTCCAAGAGACCCAGTACTTC. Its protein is CASSPDRVQETQYF.

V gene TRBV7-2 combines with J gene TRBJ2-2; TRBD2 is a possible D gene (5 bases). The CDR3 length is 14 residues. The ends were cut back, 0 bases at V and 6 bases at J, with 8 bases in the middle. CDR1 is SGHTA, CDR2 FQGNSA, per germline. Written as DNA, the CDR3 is TGTGCCAGCAGCTTAGCGGGAGAGGCCGGGGAGCTGTTTTTT. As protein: CASSLAGEAGELFF.

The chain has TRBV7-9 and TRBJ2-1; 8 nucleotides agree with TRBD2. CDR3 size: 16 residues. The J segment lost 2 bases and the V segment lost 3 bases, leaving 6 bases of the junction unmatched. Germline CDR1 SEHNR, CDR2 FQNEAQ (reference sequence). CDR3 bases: TGTGCCAGCAGCTTTCAGACTAGCGCCGCCTACAATGAGCAGTTCTTC. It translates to CASSFQTSAAYNEQFF.

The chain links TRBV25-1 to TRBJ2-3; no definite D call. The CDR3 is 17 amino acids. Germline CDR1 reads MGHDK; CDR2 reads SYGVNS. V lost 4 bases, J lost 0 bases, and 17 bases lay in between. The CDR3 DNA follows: TGTGCCAGCAGTGCGACCGGAGACGGAAGTAGCACAGATACGCAGTATTTT. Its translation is CASSATGDGSSTDTQYF.

Here the CDR3 reads CASSLSAGSYEQYF. The CDR3 DNA is TGTGCCAGCAGCTTGTCTGCCGGCTCCTACGAGCAGTACTTC. The chain has TRBV7-8 and TRBJ2-7; D unresolved. Deletions cut 3 bases from V and 0 bases from J, with 9 bases between. CDR3 length: 14 residues. Germline values: CDR1 SGHVS, CDR2 FQNEAQ.

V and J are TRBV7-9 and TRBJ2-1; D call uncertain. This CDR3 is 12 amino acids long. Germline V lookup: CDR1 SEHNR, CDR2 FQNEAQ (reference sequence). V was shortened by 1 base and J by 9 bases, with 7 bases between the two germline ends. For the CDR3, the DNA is TGTGCCAGCAGCTTAGAGCCGGGTGAGCAGTTCTTC. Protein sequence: CASSLEPGEQFF. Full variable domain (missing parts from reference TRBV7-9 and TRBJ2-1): DTGVSQNPRHKITKRGQNVTFRCDPISEHNRLYWYRQTLGQGPEFLTYFQNEAQLEKSRLLSDRFSAERPKGSFSTLEIQRTEQGDSAMYLCASSLEPGEQFFGPGTRLTVL.

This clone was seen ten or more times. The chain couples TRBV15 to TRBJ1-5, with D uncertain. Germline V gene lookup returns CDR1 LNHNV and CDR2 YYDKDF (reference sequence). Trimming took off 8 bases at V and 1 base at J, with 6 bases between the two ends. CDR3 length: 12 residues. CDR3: CATRESNQPQHF. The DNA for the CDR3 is TGTGCCACCCGAGAGAGCAATCAGCCCCAGCATTTT.

The CDR3: CASSGAQGTWDEQFF. The DNA for the CDR3 is TGTGCCAGCAGTGGAGCGCAGGGGACCTGGGATGAGCAGTTCTTC. The chain links TRBV6-1 to TRBJ2-1; tentatively, D is TRBD1 (6 bases). The CDR3 consists of 15 residues. Germline values: CDR1 MNHNS, CDR2 SASEGT. V lost 4 bases to trimming and J lost 8 bases, with 18 bases between them.

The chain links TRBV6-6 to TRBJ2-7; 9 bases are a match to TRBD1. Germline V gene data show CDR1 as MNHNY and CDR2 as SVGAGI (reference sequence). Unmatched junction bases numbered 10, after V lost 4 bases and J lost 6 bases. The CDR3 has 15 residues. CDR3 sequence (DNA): TGTGCCAGCAGTTGGCCGGGACAGGGAGCCGGCGAGCAGTACTTC. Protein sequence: CASSWPGQGAGEQYF.

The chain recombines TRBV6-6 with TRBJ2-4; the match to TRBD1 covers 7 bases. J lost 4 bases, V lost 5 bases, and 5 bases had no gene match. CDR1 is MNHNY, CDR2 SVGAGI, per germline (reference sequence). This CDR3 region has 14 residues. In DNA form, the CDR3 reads TGTGCCAGCAGTCAAGGGGGACAGAAAAACATTCAGTACTTC. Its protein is CASSQGGQKNIQYF.